Following are 14 T cell receptor beta chains from one sample sequenced in a study of regulatory T cells in long-lasting Graves disease. Researchers made TCR beta libraries by using iRepertoire HTBI primers and running Arm-PCR on CDR3 regions. TCRdb re-derived calls from the multiplex PCR reads in MiXCR, one entry per CDR3 protein. Of a few hundred thousand distinct CDR3 sequences in the sample, approximately 16% are singletons; the top ten hold about 20%. Time point described: newly diagnosed GD, antithyroid drugs for less than 3 months. TCR sequences were obtained from RNA taken from PBMCs. This specimen was peripheral blood mononuclear cells (PBMCs), taken at new diagnosis, from a patient treated with antithyroid drugs. The receptors shown here come from a female donor with Graves disease.

This clonotype was observed a handful of times. One base away lies a much larger clone, so this may be a sequencing read error. The chain joins TRBV11-2 to TRBJ1-1, with 7 nucleotides matching TRBD1. The CDR3 has 14 residues. The V segment lost 4 bases and the J segment 4 bases; nucleotides outside the gene matches: 6. Germline assignment: CDR1 SGHAT and CDR2 FQNNGV. In nucleotides, the CDR3 is TGTGCCAGCAGCTCGGGACAGAGAAGCACTGAAGCTTTCTTT. This sequence encodes CASSSGQRSTEAFF.

CDR3 nucleotides: TGCAGCGTGACCACTTCCAGCGGGAGGGCGCCCAATGAGCAGTTCTTC. Amino acid sequence: CSVTTSSGRAPNEQFF. V is TRBV29-1 and J is TRBJ2-1, with 10 bases identical to TRBD2. The V segment lost 6 bases and the J segment 6 bases; nucleotides outside the gene matches: 14. The CDR3 runs to 16 residues. Germline CDR1 and CDR2: SQVTM and ANQGSEA.

This clonotype came up many times. The chain uses TRBV12-3 or TRBV12-4 and TRBJ2-1; possible D gene TRBD1, 5 bases. The ends were cut back, 3 bases at V and 10 bases at J, with 13 bases in the middle. The CDR3 length is 13 residues. CDR3 bases: TGTGCCAGCAGTTTTTCTAGGGGCCGAGAGCAGTTCTTC. Translating it yields CASSFSRGREQFF.

This clonotype was seen a single time. The chain recombines TRBV27 with TRBJ2-7; D uncertain. Trimming removed 5 bases at V and 0 bases at J, with 8 bases between. The germline V gene has CDR1 MNHEY and CDR2 SMNVEV (reference sequence). The CDR3 loop spans 13 amino acids. This CDR3 is CASSLYPSYEQYF. In DNA form, the CDR3 reads TGTGCCAGCAGTCTATACCCCTCCTACGAGCAGTACTTC.

This clonotype was detected only a few times. The gene calls are TRBV5-8 and TRBJ2-2; 7 bases are shared with TRBD1. Germline V gene data show CDR1 as SGHTS and CDR2 as YDEGEE. The trim removed 0 bases at V and 0 bases at J, leaving 2 bases unmatched. This CDR3 is 16 amino acids long. CDR3 sequence: CASSLETGSNTGELFF. The DNA for the CDR3 is TGTGCCAGCAGCTTGGAGACAGGGTCGAACACCGGGGAGCTGTTTTTT.

In this sample, this clonotype turned up many times. V and J are TRBV13 and TRBJ2-7, with unresolved D. CDR3 size: 12 residues. Trimming stripped 1 base from V and 6 bases from J, with 7 bases between. Germline V CDR1 and CDR2: PRHDT, FYEKMQ (reference sequence). Written as DNA, the CDR3 is TGTGCCAGCAGCTTAGAAGAGGCCGAGCAGTACTTC. As protein: CASSLEEAEQYF.

The CDR3 here is CASSLGTSTYNEQFF. In nucleotides, the CDR3 is TGTGCCAGCAGCTTGGGGACTAGCACTTACAATGAGCAGTTCTTC. V and J are TRBV11-3 and TRBJ2-1, with TRBD2 matching 9 bases. The germline CDR1 and CDR2 sequences are SGHNT and YENEEA. CDR3 size: 15 residues. V was pared by 3 bases and J by 4 bases, with 4 bases of the junction left unmatched.

This clonotype was seen repeatedly, ten times or more. The genes are TRBV6-1 and TRBJ1-2; D ambiguous. The germline V and J ends were trimmed by 7 bases and 2 bases, with 17 bases remaining between them. CDR1 is MNHNS and CDR2 is SASEGT in the germline V gene. The CDR3 is made up of 15 amino acids. The chain's CDR3 is CASTSHDKFNYGYTF. The CDR3, as DNA: TGTGCCAGCACCTCCCATGACAAATTCAACTATGGCTACACCTTC.

With respect to this clonotype: Since no conserved phenylalanine or tryptophan closes the CDR3, a read error is the likely cause. The chain couples TRBV5-4 to TRBJ2-3; unclear D gene. CDR3 size: 15 residues. Germline V lookup: CDR1 SGHNT, CDR2 YYREEE (reference sequence). The V end was cut by 0 bases, the J end by 0 bases, with 8 bases between. The CDR3 loop is CASSLAGPSTDTQYL. The CDR3 DNA is TGTGCCAGCAGCTTGGCCGGTCCTAGCACAGATACGCAGTATCTT.

This clonotype showed up many times. The chain couples TRBV19 to TRBJ1-4; D unresolved. CDR1 and CDR2 (germline): LNHDA, SQIVND (reference sequence). V lost 4 bases and J 7 bases, leaving 13 bases between the germline ends. CDR3 length equals 14 residues. CDR3 sequence: CASSTTGYGEKLFF. The CDR3 DNA reads TGTGCCAGTAGTACAACCGGGTATGGTGAAAAACTGTTTTTT.

Note on this clonotype: This likely comes from a read error, as the CDR3 has no conserved phenylalanine or tryptophan at its end. The chain combines TRBV12-3 or TRBV12-4 with TRBJ1-4, with D possibly TRBD1 on 5 matching bases. V was shortened by 5 bases and J by 7 bases, with 17 bases between the two germline ends. CDR3 length: 15 amino acids. CDR3 sequence reads: CASSDDILGGEKLFV. CDR3 in DNA: TGTGCCAGCAGTGACGACATCCTCGGGGGTGAAAAACTGTTTGTT.

This rearrangement joins TRBV12-3 or TRBV12-4 to TRBJ2-5, with D perhaps given as TRBD1 or TRBD2 (5 bases each). The V end was cut by 3 bases, the J end by 5 bases, with 10 bases between. There are 13 residues in the CDR3. The CDR3 is CASSFGAGETQYF. CDR3 nucleotide sequence: TGTGCCAGCAGTTTCGGGGCAGGGGAGACCCAGTACTTC.

This clonotype was counted a few times. The V and J genes are TRBV9 and TRBJ2-6; D is perhaps TRBD1 (6 bases). The germline CDR1 and CDR2 sequences are SGDLS and YYNGEE. The CDR3 runs to 15 residues. The V gene lost 1 base and the J gene lost 9 bases, with 14 bases spanning the gap. The CDR3 nucleotides are TGTGCCAGCAGCGTACAGGGGAATTCGGGCAACGTCCTGACTTTC. Protein sequence: CASSVQGNSGNVLTF.

This clonotype was found many times. The chain couples TRBV12-3 or TRBV12-4 to TRBJ2-7; TRBD2 is a possible D gene (5 bases). The CDR3 runs to 13 residues. V dropped 5 bases and J dropped 0 bases, with 8 bases sitting between them. The chain's CDR3 is CASSTSRSYEQYF. CDR3 DNA: TGTGCCAGCAGTACTAGTCGCTCCTACGAGCAGTACTTC.